These T cell receptor beta chains were read from a single sample in a study of response to subunit inactivated influenza vaccine. TCRdb re-analysed the RT-PCR reads in MiXCR, keeping a single row per CDR3 protein. The sample lists about 780,000 distinct CDR3 sequences, roughly 20% occurring once. Sequenced material: PBMCs from blood, taken 5 days after vaccination. Receptors were obtained from a man in his fifties or sixties who received an inactivated influenza vaccine. Each CDR3 is given without its conserved first and last residue.

V gene,CDR3 protein
TRBV10-3,AISGGKFSYNEQF
TRBV6-5,ASSYSSWVSAGEQY
TRBV5-5,ASSLSGGVVQPQH
TRBV7-9,ASSSPQGSAYEQY
TRBV7-2,ASSYIQGSEAF
TRBV10-3,AISETGGTEAF
TRBV11-2,ASSLDLSSGDTQY
TRBV20-1,SSVTGSSTDTQY
TRBV6-5,ASSYSTGGDYGYT
TRBV20-1,SARDPRLASGNEQF
TRBV6-1,ASSDDRRAYEQY
TRBV5-1,ASSLRTSALSYNEQF
TRBV2,ASSLVAGEQY
TRBV20-1,SAHRGGQETQY
TRBV11-2,ASRRPGRGGYEQY
TRBV20-1,SARDSGQGGIGYEQY